This T cell receptor beta chain is from a study of graft-versus-host responses after intestinal transplantation listed by TCRdb under 2021. About the full investigation: The transplants that recipients got were multivisceral, liver-intestinal, or isolated intestinal. Anti-thymocyte globulin induction was given to all recipients, followed by maintenance tacrolimus and steroids for approximately three years. Donor T cell macrochimerism was defined as a peak of at least 4% donor T cells among recipient peripheral blood mononuclear cells. Of the roughly 25 intestinal transplant recipients enrolled in the cohort, one of whom was a retransplant, a few patients without pretransplant specimens were excluded. After intestinal transplantation, graft-versus-host and host-versus-graft alloreactive T cell clones in the graft, circulation and bone marrow were tracked using bulk TCR-beta CDR3 sequencing. Rather than going through the commercial service, samples from a few later patients were sequenced in-house on an Illumina MiSeq and processed with MiXCR. Alloreactive clones were identified by sequencing pre-transplant mixed lymphocyte reaction products and comparing them with unstimulated pre-transplant donor and recipient T cells.

This clone was recorded only once. There is no known antigen for this receptor. One base away there is no much larger clone; base qualities are not given. What the time point label conveys for this sample: cells obtained before transplantation from donor or recipient. CD3+CD4+ and CD3+CD8+ populations were FACS-sorted from unstimulated pre-transplant donor and recipient cells taken from spleen or lymph nodes. Trimming takes 4 bases off V and 11 bases off J; junction bases not matched to a gene: 6. Its CDR3 holds 15 amino acids, cysteine through phenylalanine. CDR3 DNA only is kept here, 45 bases in frame from base 1. The germline V gene encodes CDR1 SGDLS and CDR2 YYNGEE. Libraries were prepared through the immunoSEQ multiplex PCR assay. For most patients, genomic DNA was isolated with the Qiagen DNeasy Blood and Tissue Kit and sent frozen to Adaptive Biotechnologies for TCR sequencing. Adaptive Biotechnologies carried out high-throughput TCR-beta CDR3 sequencing of genomic DNA for most patients. Concerning the study's data processing: TCR sequencing data for 18 patients were retrieved from Adaptive's ImmunoSEQ software; a few other patients were processed with MiXCR and VDJtools. To correct CD4 versus CD8 sorting errors, sequences present in both subsets at a frequency ratio below 5:1 were removed. CDR3 nucleotide sequences shared between donor and recipient were removed because their origin could not be assigned. At least 2-fold expansion over unstimulated cells and a minimum CFSE-low frequency of 0.002% (template counts) or 0.001% (read counts) were required for clones to be classified as alloreactive. Clones were considered mappable if detected in sequenced pre-transplant spleen, lymph node, or MLR CFSE-low populations of the donor or recipient. The cumulative frequency of alloreactive clones was calculated as a percentage of all sequences, weighted by copy number. Entries here come from immuneACCESS through TCRdb and include only in-frame sequences with V and J called. Some clones fail to appear in such tables; in the studies checked, an unresolved V gene covers under half of the shortfall, and the cause of the remainder is unknown. V and J calls and clone size are given by that table; D and trimming were obtained from the DNA. This sample comprises about 120,000 clones, roughly nine tenths of them detected only once. In total, the top ten clones hold roughly 0.2% of the sample.

The full study reports these points: Early after transplant, peak levels of circulating GvH clones were found to be associated with declines in HvG clones. Conclusions were limited by the relatively low number and heterogeneity of intestinal transplant patients. Patients with donor T cell macrochimerism had high GvH to HvG T cell clonal ratios in their allografts. GvH clones were detected in recipient bone marrow, and some of these GvH clones were observed earlier in ileal mucosa or blood, consistent with an intestinal mucosal origin.

Recombination connected TRBV9 to TRBJ2-1; TRBD2 aligns with 16 central bases. The sequence was collected from a human donor who received an intestinal transplant. Sequences were derived from unstimulated CD4+ T cells sorted from spleen or lymph node cells, sampled before intestinal transplant. In nucleotides, the sequence is TGTGCCAGCAGCCCCGGGACTAGCGGGGGGGGAAAGCAGTTCTTC. Protein translation: CASSPGTSGGGKQFF.